This TCR beta chain appears in the sequencing data of a study of cytomegalovirus exposure and HLA in healthy donors. General study results and limits: Researchers reported in a later analysis that common viral pathogens appeared linked to several top clusters.

Germline CDR1 is SGHTA and CDR2 is FQGNSA. Trimming cost V 5 bases and J 0 bases, with 16 bases left between them. The CDR3 length is 16 residues. Note on this clone: Its antigen is unidentified.

Researchers ran the PCR with 60 Vbeta and 13 Jbeta primers. This table comes from immunoSEQ multiplex PCR, and its TCRdb copy is limited to in-frame clones, with some not included. The table has approximately 190,000 clones, roughly 80% seen once; the top ten hold under 7%. At sampling all donors were nominally healthy, likely with unrecorded immune exposures. Sequencing was done on a sample of PBMCs. The clonotype was recovered from a young woman in good health and CMV-seropositive. The chain has TRBV7-2 and TRBJ1-2; D is perhaps TRBD1 (5 bases). This CDR3 reads CASSPMGGKANYGYTF. The CDR3 DNA reads TGTGCCAGCAGCCCCATGGGGGGGAAAGCTAACTATGGCTACACCTTC.